This T cell receptor beta chain is from a study of T cell changes during pregnancy in multiple sclerosis (dated by TCRdb to the late 2010s). Describing the broader study: Changes in the T cell repertoire over the course of pregnancy were examined in this study in women with multiple sclerosis.

Taken from cysteine to phenylalanine, the CDR3 has 15 residues. Kept here is only the CDR3 DNA, which spans 45 bases and is read in frame from base 1. According to the germline V gene, CDR1 reads SGHTA and CDR2 reads FQGNSA. Trimming removed 5 bases from V and 4 bases from J; the gene matches leave 8 bases unexplained. With regard to this clone: Its specific antigen is unknown. It has no much larger one-base neighbor in the sample; base qualities were not kept.

Preparation of the library involved the immunoSEQ multiplex PCR assay. The source is immuneACCESS, and TCRdb retained only in-frame sequences with V and J called. Part of the clones is not carried over; for the studies checked, unresolved V genes explain less than half of this, and the remainder is unexplained. Present in this sample are roughly 66,000 clones, 92% of which were seen just once. Under 2.5% of the sample is held by the ten biggest clonotypes. The sequences come from peripheral blood, collected in the first trimester of pregnancy. The rearranged chain carries TRBV7-2 and TRBJ2-1; TRBD2 matches 7 bases in the middle. This sequence originates from a female donor with multiple sclerosis, enrolled in a pregnancy study. Here the CDR3 is given as CASSAGRREYNEQFF. The DNA sequence is TGTGCCAGCAGCGCGGGGAGGCGGGAGTACAATGAGCAGTTCTTC. With the rest looked up from the reference TRBV7-2 and TRBJ2-1 genes rather than sequenced, the full variable domain is GAGVSQSPSNKVTEKGKDVELRCDPISGHTALYWYRQSLGQGLEFLIYFQGNSAPDKSGLPSDRFSAERTGGSVSTLTIQRTQQEDSAVYLCASSAGRREYNEQFFGPGTRLTVL.